Following are 27 T cell receptor beta chains from one sample sequenced in a study of immune evolution from preneoplasia to lung adenocarcinoma. TCRdb keeps only in-frame clones here, not all; method: immunoSEQ multiplex PCR. The repertoire consists of 4,500 to 7,000 clones, with approximately 79% occurring once and the leading ten covering roughly 13%. The specimen was FFPE adjacent normal lung tissue. The receptors derive from a person in their 70s with lung adenocarcinoma.

The V and J genes are TRBV30 and TRBJ2-5; TRBD2 is a possible D gene (6 bases). Trimming stripped 3 bases from V and 4 bases from J, with 12 bases between. The CDR3 runs 13 residues. CDR1 is GTSNPN and CDR2 is SVGIG in the germline V gene (reference sequence). As DNA, the CDR3 is TGTGCCTGGAGCCCCTGGGGAGGAGAGACCCAGTACTTC. It is translated as CAWSPWGGETQYF.

The chain joins TRBV27 to TRBJ2-3, with a tentative D call TRBD1 (6 bases). This CDR3 has 15 amino acids. The V gene's germline CDR1 is MNHEY and CDR2 SMNVEV (reference sequence). V gave up 5 bases and J gave up 2 bases, with 14 bases separating them. For the CDR3, the DNA is TGTGCCAGCAGTCCAACAGGGATTCTCACAGATACGCAGTATTTT. Translated, it gives CASSPTGILTDTQYF.

The chain couples TRBV15 to TRBJ2-3, with 7 bases that match TRBD1. The CDR3 is 13 residues long. Per the germline V gene, CDR1 is LNHNV and CDR2 is YYDKDF (reference sequence). The J segment lost 2 bases and the V segment lost 7 bases, leaving 3 bases of the junction unmatched. The DNA of the CDR3 is TGTGCCACCAACAGGGGTAACACAGATACGCAGTATTTT. It is translated as CATNRGNTDTQYF. Using reference TRBV15 and TRBJ2-3 for the parts outside the CDR3, the full variable domain is DAMVIQNPRYQVTQFGKPVTLSCSQTLNHNVMYWYQQKSSQAPKLLFHYYDKDFNNEADTPDNFQSRRPNTSFCFLDIRSPGLGDTAMYLCATNRGNTDTQYFGPGTRLTVL.

CDR3 amino acids: CASSPGHHRISEAFF. The CDR3, as DNA: TGTGCCAGCAGCCCTGGACACCACCGCATTTCTGAAGCTTTCTTT. The V call is TRBV9, the J call TRBJ1-1, with TRBD1 as a possible D gene (5 bases). Germline CDR1 and CDR2: SGDLS and YYNGEE. The V gene lost 4 bases and the J gene lost 6 bases, with 19 bases spanning the gap. This CDR3 is built from 15 residues.

The rearrangement uses TRBV7-2 and TRBJ1-4, with TRBD1 identical over 7 bases. This CDR3 spans 14 amino acids. V shed 6 bases, J shed 4 bases, and the junction held 5 bases outside the gene matches. Germline CDR1 and CDR2: SGHTA and FQGNSA. The CDR3, as DNA: TGTGCCAGCAGGACAGGGAAAAGTAATGAAAAACTGTTTTTT. This encodes CASRTGKSNEKLFF.

The chain joins TRBV7-2 to TRBJ1-2; no clear D. The CDR3 consists of 13 residues. V shed 2 bases and J shed 8 bases, with 12 bases lying between them. Germline V gene lookup returns CDR1 SGHTA and CDR2 FQGNSA. The CDR3 DNA is TGTGCCAGCAGCTTAAAGAGCACGACAGGCTACACCTTC. This sequence encodes CASSLKSTTGYTF.

This chain connects TRBV5-6 to TRBJ1-5; perhaps TRBD1 as D (5 bases). V lost 0 bases to trimming and J lost 3 bases, with 10 bases between them. Germline lookup yields CDR1 SGHDT and CDR2 YYEEEE. The length of the CDR3 is 15 residues. This chain's CDR3 is CASSLGGDPNQPQHF. The CDR3 region has the DNA TGTGCCAGCAGCTTGGGTGGGGACCCCAATCAGCCCCAGCATTTT.

This clone was detected a few times. This sequence joins TRBV19 and TRBJ1-5, with 7 bases lining up with TRBD1. This CDR3 has 15 amino acids. V lost 3 bases and J lost 1; bases outside the gene matches: 3. The germline gives CDR1 LNHDA, CDR2 SQIVND (reference sequence). DNA of the CDR3: TGTGCCAGTAGTATCGCAGGGGGGAGCAATCAGCCCCAGCATTTT. This codes for CASSIAGGSNQPQHF.

This clone appeared a single time. The rearrangement links TRBV28 to TRBJ1-6, with D maybe TRBD1 (5 bases). This CDR3 is 14 amino acids long. V was shortened by 7 bases and J by 7 bases, with 14 bases between the two germline ends. CDR1 is MDHEN and CDR2 is SYDVKM in the germline V gene. The CDR3 DNA reads as TGTGCCAGCACATCCGGGGGTAGCAATTCACCCCTCCACTTT. Translated: CASTSGGSNSPLHF.

The V call is TRBV19, the J call TRBJ2-3; D not resolved. The CDR3 loop spans 11 amino acids. Trimming pared 3 bases from V and 3 bases from J, leaving 1 base between. Germline values: CDR1 LNHDA, CDR2 SQIVND (reference sequence). The CDR3 here is CASSITDTQYF. The CDR3 DNA follows: TGTGCCAGTAGTATTACAGATACGCAGTATTTT.

CDR3 sequence reads: CASSLIPAQSYEQYF. The CDR3 DNA follows: TGTGCCAGCAGCTTGATCCCAGCCCAATCCTACGAGCAGTACTTC. The rearrangement uses TRBV7-3 and TRBJ2-7; D unresolved. This CDR3 contains 15 residues. The ends were cut back, 3 bases at V and 1 base at J, with 13 bases in the middle. Germline V gives CDR1 SGHTA, CDR2 FQGTGA.

The rearrangement joins TRBV4-2 to TRBJ2-3, with 8 bases aligning to TRBD2. The CDR3 contains 16 residues. J was trimmed by 7 bases and V by 0 bases; bases with no gene match: 9. Germline V gives CDR1 LGHNA, CDR2 YNFKEQ. CDR3 loop: CASSQEWRGAVYTQYF. CDR3 nucleotides: TGTGCCAGCAGCCAAGAATGGCGGGGGGCGGTTTATACGCAGTATTTT.

The chain is built from TRBV28 and TRBJ1-5, with TRBD1 matching over 8 bases. V trimming: 2 bases; J trimming: 5 bases; junction bases outside the gene matches: 8. The germline CDR1 and CDR2 sequences are MDHEN and SYDVKM. This CDR3 region has 16 residues. In DNA, the CDR3 is TGTGCCAGCAGTTTACCTGGACAGGGAGGCGATCAGCCCCAGCATTTT. It specifies CASSLPGQGGDQPQHF.

A single count supports this clone. The rearrangement joins TRBV5-1 to TRBJ2-5; D is possibly TRBD1 or TRBD2 (5 bases each). The V and J ends lost 6 bases and 1 base respectively, with 13 bases between them. The CDR3 extends over 14 amino acids. Germline loops: CDR1 SGHRS, CDR2 YFSETQ. CDR3 sequence (DNA): TGCGCCAGCAATCCGGGACGGAGCCAAGAGACCCAGTACTTC. Translating gives CASNPGRSQETQYF.

The chain recombines TRBV5-4 with TRBJ2-2; 7 bases map to TRBD2. The CDR3 spans 15 residues. The V and J ends lost 3 bases and 10 bases, in that order; junction bases with no gene match: 12. Germline-derived CDR1 and CDR2 are SGHNT and YYREEE (reference sequence). Written as DNA, the CDR3 is TGTGCCAGCAGCTGGGAGGGGACCCCACCTGCGGAGCTGTTTTTT. This sequence encodes CASSWEGTPPAELFF.

The chain recombines TRBV30 with TRBJ2-7; D is tentatively TRBD1 or TRBD2 (5 bases each). Germline CDR1 and CDR2: GTSNPN and SVGIG (reference sequence). The CDR3 runs to 14 residues. V lost 2 bases and J lost 6, with 17 bases in between. The CDR3 region is CAWSRPGPRAEQYF. DNA of the CDR3: TGTGCCTGGAGTCGTCCGGGACCCCGGGCCGAGCAGTACTTC.

This sequence joins TRBV4-2 and TRBJ2-1; D gene uncertain. V was shortened by 0 bases and J by 4 bases, with 4 bases between the two germline ends. The germline gives CDR1 LGHNA, CDR2 YNFKEQ. The CDR3 runs to 13 residues. The CDR3 region is CASSQDLYNEQFF. CDR3 bases: TGTGCCAGCAGCCAAGACCTTTACAATGAGCAGTTCTTC.

This clone occurred once. The genes are TRBV27 and TRBJ1-5; D is perhaps TRBD1 (6 bases). Germline V CDR1 and CDR2: MNHEY, SMNVEV (reference sequence). This CDR3 comprises 16 residues. The V and J ends lost 6 bases and 0 bases respectively, with 15 bases between them. CDR3 protein: CASRSGGSFSNQPQHF. The CDR3 coding sequence is TGTGCCAGCAGGTCGGGGGGCTCGTTTAGCAATCAGCCCCAGCATTTT.

The chain carries TRBV30 and TRBJ1-1; D gene unclear. Germline assignment: CDR1 GTSNPN and CDR2 SVGIG (reference sequence). The CDR3 is 12 residues long. The germline V and J ends were trimmed by 2 bases and 2 bases, with 6 bases remaining between them. CDR3 DNA: TGTGCCTGGAGTTGGAGTAACACTGAAGCTTTCTTT. Its translation is CAWSWSNTEAFF.

The rearrangement joins TRBV7-2 to TRBJ2-3; 9 bases map to TRBD2. CDR3 length: 17 residues. CDR1 is SGHTA and CDR2 is FQGNSA in the germline V gene. V was pared by 3 bases and J by 6 bases, with 13 bases of the junction left unmatched. The CDR3 region is CASSFNLLAGISDTQYF. CDR3 DNA: TGTGCCAGCAGCTTTAATCTGCTAGCGGGAATTTCGGATACGCAGTATTTT.

The chain is built from TRBV19 and TRBJ1-5; 8 bases are a match to TRBD1. Germline assignment: CDR1 LNHDA and CDR2 SQIVND (reference sequence). V shed 6 bases and J 1 base; nucleotides not matched to a gene: 5. CDR3 length equals 15 residues. In nucleotides, the CDR3 is TGTGCCAGTAGAGGGGACAGGCAGAGCAATCAGCCCCAGCATTTT. Its translation is CASRGDRQSNQPQHF.

V is TRBV5-1 and J is TRBJ2-6, with D unclear. Germline V lookup: CDR1 SGHRS, CDR2 YFSETQ. The length of the CDR3 is 17 residues. V lost 1 base and J 4 bases, leaving 15 bases between the germline ends. The CDR3 sequence: CASSLSLLAGGANVLTF. CDR3 bases: TGCGCCAGCAGCTTGAGTCTTTTGGCTGGCGGGGCCAACGTCCTGACTTTC.

This chain links TRBV7-9 with TRBJ2-3, with D perhaps given as TRBD1 or TRBD2 (7 bases each). This CDR3 comprises 14 residues. Germline V CDR1 and CDR2: SEHNR, FQNEAQ (reference sequence). V dropped 4 bases and J dropped 4 bases, with 12 bases sitting between them. CDR3 in amino acids: CASSSQGGPDTQYF. The CDR3 DNA reads as TGTGCCAGCAGCTCGCAGGGGGGGCCAGATACGCAGTATTTT.

This chain uses TRBV6-6 with TRBJ2-5, with D perhaps matching TRBD2 (6 bases). Germline values: CDR1 MNHNY, CDR2 SVGAGI (reference sequence). The CDR3 has 14 residues. With 8 bases removed from V and 4 bases from J, the gap between germline ends came to 17 bases. The CDR3 bases are TGTGCCAGCGCCGAAACGCCGGGAGCAGAGACCCAGTACTTC. This encodes CASAETPGAETQYF.

The chain combines TRBV5-1 with TRBJ1-1; no clear D gene. The length of the CDR3 is 12 residues. The germline V gene encodes CDR1 SGHRS and CDR2 YFSETQ. Trimming stripped 4 bases from V and 11 bases from J, with 15 bases between. This CDR3 is CASSTSVGDAFF. For the CDR3, the DNA is TGCGCCAGCAGCACCTCAGTAGGTGATGCTTTCTTT.

The rearrangement links TRBV2 to TRBJ2-6; the D gene is possibly TRBD1 (5 bases). V was cut by 2 bases and J by 1 base, with 6 bases left in between. CDR1 SNHLY and CDR2 FYNNEI come from the germline V gene. The CDR3 runs 15 residues. Here the CDR3 reads CASSEQGSGANVLTF. As DNA, the CDR3 is TGTGCCAGCAGTGAACAGGGTTCTGGGGCCAACGTCCTGACTTTC.

The chain uses TRBV6-1 and TRBJ1-2; the D is unclear. The CDR3 has 14 amino acids. Germline CDR1 and CDR2: MNHNS and SASEGT. Trimming took 2 bases from V and 7 from J, leaving 14 bases between them. CDR3 region: CASSESGPYVGYTF. CDR3 sequence (DNA): TGTGCCAGCAGTGAAAGCGGACCCTACGTTGGCTACACCTTC.